One and the same sample provided the 2 T cell receptor beta chains below, sequenced in a study of OX40 agonist ivuxolimab in advanced cancers. The protocol was immunoSEQ multiplex PCR, while the TCRdb copy is restricted to in-frame clones and leaves out a portion. Of fewer than 40,000 clones in the sample, 65% to 90% were seen once. Here the sequenced sample was CD4+ or CD8+ T cells sorted from blood, taken in a trial of the OX40 agonist ivuxolimab. The receptor set was obtained from an adult with an advanced solid tumor such as melanoma, head and neck, liver or kidney cancer.

The chain is built from TRBV27 and TRBJ2-2; D is possibly TRBD2 (5 bases). Trimming pared 6 bases from V and 0 bases from J, leaving 8 bases between. The germline CDR1 and CDR2 sequences are MNHEY and SMNVEV (reference sequence). The CDR3 consists of 14 residues. DNA for the CDR3: TGTGCCAGCAGCGACGGGGCGAACACCGGGGAGCTGTTTTTT. It yields the protein CASSDGANTGELFF.

The chain is built from TRBV4-3 and TRBJ1-1; D is ambiguous. The CDR3 covers 13 residues. V gave up 8 bases and J gave up 1 base, with 11 bases separating them. Germline V CDR1 and CDR2: LGHNA, YSLEER. Here the CDR3 reads CASGPTRNTEAFF. CDR3 sequence (DNA): TGCGCCAGCGGCCCAACTCGGAACACTGAAGCTTTCTTT.